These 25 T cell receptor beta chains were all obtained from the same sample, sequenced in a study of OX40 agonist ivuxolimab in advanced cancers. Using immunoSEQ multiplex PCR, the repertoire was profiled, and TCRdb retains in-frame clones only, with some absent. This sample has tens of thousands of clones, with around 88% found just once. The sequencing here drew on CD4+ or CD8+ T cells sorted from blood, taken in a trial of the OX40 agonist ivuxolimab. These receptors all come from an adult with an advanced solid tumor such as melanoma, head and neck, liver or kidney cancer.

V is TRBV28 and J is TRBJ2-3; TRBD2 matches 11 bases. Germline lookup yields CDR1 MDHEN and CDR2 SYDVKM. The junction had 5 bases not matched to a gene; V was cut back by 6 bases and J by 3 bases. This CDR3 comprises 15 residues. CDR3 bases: TGTGCCAGCAGAATACTAGCGGGGGATACAGATACGCAGTATTTT. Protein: CASRILAGDTDTQYF.

This CDR3 is CASSTPGLPGNEQFF. Written as DNA, the CDR3 is TGCGCCAGCAGCACACCGGGACTCCCCGGGAATGAGCAGTTCTTC. The chain carries TRBV4-1 and TRBJ2-1; tentative D call: TRBD2 (6 bases). The germline V gene has CDR1 MGHRA and CDR2 YSYEKL. Trimming removed 5 bases at V and 7 bases at J, with 18 bases between. The CDR3 totals 15 residues.

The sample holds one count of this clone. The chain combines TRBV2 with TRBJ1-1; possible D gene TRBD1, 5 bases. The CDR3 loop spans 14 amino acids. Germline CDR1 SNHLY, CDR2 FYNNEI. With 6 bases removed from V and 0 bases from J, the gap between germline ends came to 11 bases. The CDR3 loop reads CASSREEVNTEAFF. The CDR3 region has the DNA TGTGCCAGCAGCAGGGAGGAGGTGAACACTGAAGCTTTCTTT.

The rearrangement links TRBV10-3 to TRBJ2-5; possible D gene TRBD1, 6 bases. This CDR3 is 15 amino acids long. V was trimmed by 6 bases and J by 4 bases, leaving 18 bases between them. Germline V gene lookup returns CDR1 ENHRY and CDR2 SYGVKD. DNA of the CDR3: TGTGCCATCAGCCCCGGGATGGGGGCGAGAGAGACCCAGTACTTC. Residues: CAISPGMGARETQYF.

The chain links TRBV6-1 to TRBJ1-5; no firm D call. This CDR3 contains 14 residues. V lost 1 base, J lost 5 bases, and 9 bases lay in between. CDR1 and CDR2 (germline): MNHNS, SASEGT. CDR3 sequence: CASSEGTSDQPQHF. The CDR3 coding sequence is TGTGCCAGCAGTGAAGGAACGAGCGATCAGCCCCAGCATTTT.

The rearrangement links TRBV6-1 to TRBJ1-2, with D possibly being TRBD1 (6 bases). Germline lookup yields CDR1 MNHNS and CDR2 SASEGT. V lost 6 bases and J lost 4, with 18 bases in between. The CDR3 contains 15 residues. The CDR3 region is CASRGGTEGGYGYTF. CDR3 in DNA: TGTGCCAGCAGAGGTGGAACAGAAGGGGGCTATGGCTACACCTTC.

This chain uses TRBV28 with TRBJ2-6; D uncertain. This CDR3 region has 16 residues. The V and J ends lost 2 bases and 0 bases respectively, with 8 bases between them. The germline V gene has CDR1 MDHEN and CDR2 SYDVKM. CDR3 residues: CASSLMTASGANVLTF. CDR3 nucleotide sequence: TGTGCCAGCAGTTTAATGACGGCCTCTGGGGCCAACGTCCTGACTTTC. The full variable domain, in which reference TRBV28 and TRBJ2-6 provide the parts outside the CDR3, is DVKVTQSSRYLVKRTGEKVFLECVQDMDHENMFWYRQDPGLGLRLIYFSYDVKMKEKGDIPEGYSVSREKKERFSLILESASTNQTSMYLCASSLMTASGANVLTFGAGSRLTVL.

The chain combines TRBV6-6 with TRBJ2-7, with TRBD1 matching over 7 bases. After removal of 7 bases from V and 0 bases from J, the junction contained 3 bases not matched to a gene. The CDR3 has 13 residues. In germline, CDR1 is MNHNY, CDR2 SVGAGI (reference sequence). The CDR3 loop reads CASTRDSSYEQYF. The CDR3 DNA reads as TGTGCCAGCACCCGGGACAGCTCCTACGAGCAGTACTTC.

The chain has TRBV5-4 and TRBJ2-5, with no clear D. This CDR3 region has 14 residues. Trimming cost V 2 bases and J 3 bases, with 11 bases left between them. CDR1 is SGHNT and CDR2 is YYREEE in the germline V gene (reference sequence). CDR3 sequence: CASSFLAGEETQYF. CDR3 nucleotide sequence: TGTGCCAGCAGCTTTTTGGCAGGAGAAGAGACCCAGTACTTC.

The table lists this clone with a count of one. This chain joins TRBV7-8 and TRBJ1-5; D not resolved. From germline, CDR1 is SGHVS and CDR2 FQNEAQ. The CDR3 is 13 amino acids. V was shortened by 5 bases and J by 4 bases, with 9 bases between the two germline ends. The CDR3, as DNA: TGTGCCAGCAGCCGACTTAAGAATCAGCCCCAGCATTTT. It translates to CASSRLKNQPQHF. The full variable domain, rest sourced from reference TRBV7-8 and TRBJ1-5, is GAGVSQSPRYKVAKRGQDVALRCDPISGHVSLFWYQQALGQGPEFLTYFQNEAQLDKSGLPSDRFFAERPEGSVSTLKIQRTQQEDSAVYLCASSRLKNQPQHFGDGTRLSIL.

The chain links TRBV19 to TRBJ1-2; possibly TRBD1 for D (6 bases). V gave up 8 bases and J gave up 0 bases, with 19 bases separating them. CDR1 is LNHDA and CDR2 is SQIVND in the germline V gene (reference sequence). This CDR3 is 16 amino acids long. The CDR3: CASSMSGGSANYGYTF. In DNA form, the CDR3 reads TGTGCCAGTTCCATGAGCGGGGGCTCGGCTAACTATGGCTACACCTTC.

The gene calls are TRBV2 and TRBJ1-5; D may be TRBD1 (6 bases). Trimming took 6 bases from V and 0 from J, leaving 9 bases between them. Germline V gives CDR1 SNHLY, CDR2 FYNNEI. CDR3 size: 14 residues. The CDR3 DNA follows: TGTGCCAGCAGGGACAGTTATAGCAATCAGCCCCAGCATTTT. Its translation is CASRDSYSNQPQHF. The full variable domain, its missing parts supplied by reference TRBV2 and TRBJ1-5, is EPEVTQTPSHQVTQMGQEVILRCVPISNHLYFYWYRQILGQKVEFLVSFYNNEISEKSEIFDDQFSVERPDGSNFTLKIRSTKLEDSAMYFCASRDSYSNQPQHFGDGTRLSIL.

The CDR3 loop is CAISESTRGSNQPQHF. The CDR3 nucleotides are TGTGCCATCAGTGAGTCGACCAGGGGTAGCAATCAGCCCCAGCATTTT. This sequence joins TRBV10-3 and TRBJ1-5; perhaps TRBD1 as D (6 bases). Germline-derived CDR1 and CDR2 are ENHRY and SYGVKD. V shed 0 bases and J shed 0 bases, with 9 bases lying between them. The CDR3 is made up of 16 amino acids.

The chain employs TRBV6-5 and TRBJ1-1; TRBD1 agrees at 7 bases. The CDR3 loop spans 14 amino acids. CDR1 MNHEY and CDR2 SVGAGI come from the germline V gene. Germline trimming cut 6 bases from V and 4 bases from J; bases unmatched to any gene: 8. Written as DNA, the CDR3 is TGTGCCAGCAGCCGACAGGGAAGTGGCACTGAAGCTTTCTTT. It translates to CASSRQGSGTEAFF.

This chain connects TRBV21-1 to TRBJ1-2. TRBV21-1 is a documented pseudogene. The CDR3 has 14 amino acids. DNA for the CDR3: TGTGCCAGCAGGCCGGGACCGAGCTCTTATGGGTACACCTTC. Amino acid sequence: CASRPGPSSYGYTF.

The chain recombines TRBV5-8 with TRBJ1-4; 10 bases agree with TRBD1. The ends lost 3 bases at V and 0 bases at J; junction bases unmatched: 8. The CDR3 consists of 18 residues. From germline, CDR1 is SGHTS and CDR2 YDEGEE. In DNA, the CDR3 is TGTGCCAGCAGCTCCGGGACAGGGGACCTTTCAACTAATGAAAAACTGTTTTTT. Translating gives CASSSGTGDLSTNEKLFF.

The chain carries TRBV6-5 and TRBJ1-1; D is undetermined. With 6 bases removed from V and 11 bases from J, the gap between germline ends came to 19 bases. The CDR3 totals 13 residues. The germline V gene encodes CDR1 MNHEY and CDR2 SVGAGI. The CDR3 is CASSSPGRPGAFF. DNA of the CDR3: TGTGCCAGCAGCTCCCCCGGGAGGCCAGGCGCTTTCTTT.

CDR3 region: CAWTTGAGNTIYF. The CDR3 DNA reads TGTGCCTGGACGACAGGGGCTGGAAACACCATATATTTT. The genes are TRBV30 and TRBJ1-3; TRBD1 aligns across 8 bases. The CDR3 spans 13 residues. The J segment lost 2 bases and the V segment lost 4 bases, leaving 1 base of the junction unmatched. CDR1 GTSNPN and CDR2 SVGIG come from the germline V gene (reference sequence).

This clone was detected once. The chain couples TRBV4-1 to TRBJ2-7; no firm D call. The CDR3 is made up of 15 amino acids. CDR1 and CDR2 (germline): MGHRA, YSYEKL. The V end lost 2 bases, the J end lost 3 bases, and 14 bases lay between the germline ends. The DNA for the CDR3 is TGCGCCAGCAGCCAACCAGAGGCGTTTCACTACGAGCAGTACTTC. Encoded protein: CASSQPEAFHYEQYF.

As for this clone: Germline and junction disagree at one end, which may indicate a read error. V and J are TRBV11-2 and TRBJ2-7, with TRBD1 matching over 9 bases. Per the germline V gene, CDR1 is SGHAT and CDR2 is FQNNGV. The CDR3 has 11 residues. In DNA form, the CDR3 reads TGTGCCAGCAGCTTATGGGACAGGGCGAACTTC. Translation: CASSLWDRANF.

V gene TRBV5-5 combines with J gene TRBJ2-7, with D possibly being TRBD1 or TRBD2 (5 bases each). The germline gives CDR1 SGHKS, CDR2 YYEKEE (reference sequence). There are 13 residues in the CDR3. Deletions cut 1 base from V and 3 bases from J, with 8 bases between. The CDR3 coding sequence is TGTGCCAGCAGCTTGTGGGGGAGCTACGAGCAGTACTTC. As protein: CASSLWGSYEQYF.

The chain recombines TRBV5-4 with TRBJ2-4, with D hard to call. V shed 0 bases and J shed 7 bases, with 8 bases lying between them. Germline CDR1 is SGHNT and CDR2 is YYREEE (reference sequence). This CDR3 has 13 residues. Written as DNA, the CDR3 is TGTGCCAGCAGCTTGGATGGTGGGAACATTCAGTACTTC. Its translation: CASSLDGGNIQYF. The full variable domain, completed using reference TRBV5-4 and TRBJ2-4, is ETGVTQSPTHLIKTRGQQVTLRCSSQSGHNTVSWYQQALGQGPQFIFQYYREEENGRGNFPPRFSGLQFPNYSSELNVNALELDDSALYLCASSLDGGNIQYFGAGTRLSVL.

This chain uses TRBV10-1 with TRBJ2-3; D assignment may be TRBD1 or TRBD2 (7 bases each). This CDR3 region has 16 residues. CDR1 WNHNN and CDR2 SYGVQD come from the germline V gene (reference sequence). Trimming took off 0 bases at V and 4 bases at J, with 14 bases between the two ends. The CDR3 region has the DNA TGCGCCAGCAGTGAGTCGGGGGCAGGGGGGGCAGATACGCAGTATTTT. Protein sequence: CASSESGAGGADTQYF.

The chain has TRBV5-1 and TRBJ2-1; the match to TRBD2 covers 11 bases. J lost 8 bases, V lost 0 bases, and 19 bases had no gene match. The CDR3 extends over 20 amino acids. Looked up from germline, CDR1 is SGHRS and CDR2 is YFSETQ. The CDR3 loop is CASSLVAVGSGGAGGDEQFF. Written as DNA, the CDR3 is TGCGCCAGCAGCTTGGTGGCGGTAGGTAGCGGGGGGGCAGGTGGCGATGAGCAGTTCTTC.

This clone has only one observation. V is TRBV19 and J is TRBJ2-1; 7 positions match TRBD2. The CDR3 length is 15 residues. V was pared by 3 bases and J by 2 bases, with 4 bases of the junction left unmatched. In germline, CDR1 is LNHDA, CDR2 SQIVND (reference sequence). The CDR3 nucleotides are TGTGCCAGTAGTATGCAGCGGGGAACCTACAATGAGCAGTTCTTC. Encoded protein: CASSMQRGTYNEQFF.